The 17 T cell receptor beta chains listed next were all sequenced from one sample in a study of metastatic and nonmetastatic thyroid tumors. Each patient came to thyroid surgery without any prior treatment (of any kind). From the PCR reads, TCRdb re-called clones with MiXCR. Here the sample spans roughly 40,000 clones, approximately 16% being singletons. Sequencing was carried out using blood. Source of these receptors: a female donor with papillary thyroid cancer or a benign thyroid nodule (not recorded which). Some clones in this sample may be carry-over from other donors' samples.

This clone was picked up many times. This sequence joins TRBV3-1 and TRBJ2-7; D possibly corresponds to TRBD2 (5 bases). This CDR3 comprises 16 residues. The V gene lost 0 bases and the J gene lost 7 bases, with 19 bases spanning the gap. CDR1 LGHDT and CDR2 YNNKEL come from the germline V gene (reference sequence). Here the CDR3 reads CASSQEGSPLQSEQYF. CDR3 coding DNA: TGTGCCAGCAGCCAAGAGGGGAGCCCTCTCCAGAGTGAGCAGTACTTC.

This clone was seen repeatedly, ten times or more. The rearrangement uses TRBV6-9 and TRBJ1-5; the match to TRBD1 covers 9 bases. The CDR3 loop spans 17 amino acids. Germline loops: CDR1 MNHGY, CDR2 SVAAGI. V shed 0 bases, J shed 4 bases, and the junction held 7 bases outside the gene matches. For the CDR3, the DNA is TGTGCCAGCAGTTATTCGCGAGGACAGGGGAGGAATCAGCCCCAGCATTTT. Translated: CASSYSRGQGRNQPQHF.

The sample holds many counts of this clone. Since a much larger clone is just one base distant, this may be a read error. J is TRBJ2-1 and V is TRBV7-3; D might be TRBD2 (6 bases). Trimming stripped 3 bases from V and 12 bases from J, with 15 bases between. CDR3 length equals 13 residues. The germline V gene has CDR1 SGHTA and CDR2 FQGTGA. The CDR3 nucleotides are TGTGCCAGCAGCTTTTCGGGGGTCAGTGGGCAGTTCTTC. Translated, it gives CASSFSGVSGQFF. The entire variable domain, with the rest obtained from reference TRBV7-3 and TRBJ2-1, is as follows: GAGVSQTPSNKVTEKGKYVELRCDPISGHTALYWYRQSLGQGPEFLIYFQGTGAADDSGLPNDRFFAVRPEGSVSTLKIQRTERGDSAVYLCASSFSGVSGQFFGPGTRLTVL.

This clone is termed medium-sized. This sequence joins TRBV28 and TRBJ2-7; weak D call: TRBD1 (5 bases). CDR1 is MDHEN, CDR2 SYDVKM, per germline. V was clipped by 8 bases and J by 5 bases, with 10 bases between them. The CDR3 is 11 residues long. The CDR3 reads CASCREHEQYF. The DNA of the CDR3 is TGTGCCAGCTGCAGGGAACACGAGCAGTACTTC.

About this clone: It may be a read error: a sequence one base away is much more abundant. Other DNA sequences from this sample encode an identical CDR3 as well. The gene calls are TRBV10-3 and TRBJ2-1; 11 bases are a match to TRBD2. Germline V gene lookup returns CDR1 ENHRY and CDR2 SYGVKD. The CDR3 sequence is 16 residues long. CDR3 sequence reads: CAISEAPSGGYNEQFF. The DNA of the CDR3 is TGCGCTATCAGTGAAGCTCCTAGCGGGGGGTACAATGAGCAGTTCTTC.

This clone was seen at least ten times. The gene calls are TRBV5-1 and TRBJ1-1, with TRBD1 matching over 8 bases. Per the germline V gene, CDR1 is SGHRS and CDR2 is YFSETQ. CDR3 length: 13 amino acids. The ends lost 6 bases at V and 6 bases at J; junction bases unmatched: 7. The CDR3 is CASTGQGIPEAFF. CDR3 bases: TGCGCCAGCACCGGACAGGGAATCCCTGAAGCTTTCTTT. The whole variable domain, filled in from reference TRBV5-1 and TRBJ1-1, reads KAGVTQTPRYLIKTRGQQVTLSCSPISGHRSVSWYQQTPGQGLQFLFEYFSETQRNKGNFPGRFSGRQFSNSRSEMNVSTLELGDSALYLCASTGQGIPEAFFGQGTRLTVV.

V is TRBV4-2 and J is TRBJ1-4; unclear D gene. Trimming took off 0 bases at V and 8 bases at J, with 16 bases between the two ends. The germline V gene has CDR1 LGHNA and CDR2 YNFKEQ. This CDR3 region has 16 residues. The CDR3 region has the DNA TGTGCCAGCAGCCAAGATCGGGAAGGAAGTGGCGAAAAACTGTTTTTT. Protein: CASSQDREGSGEKLFF.

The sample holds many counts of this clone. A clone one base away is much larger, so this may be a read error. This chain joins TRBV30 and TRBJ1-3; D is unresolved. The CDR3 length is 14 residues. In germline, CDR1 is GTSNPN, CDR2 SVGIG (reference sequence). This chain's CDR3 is CAWSRGSSGNAIYF. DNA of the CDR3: TGTGCCTGGAGCCGGGGAAGCTCTGGAAACGCCATATATTTT.

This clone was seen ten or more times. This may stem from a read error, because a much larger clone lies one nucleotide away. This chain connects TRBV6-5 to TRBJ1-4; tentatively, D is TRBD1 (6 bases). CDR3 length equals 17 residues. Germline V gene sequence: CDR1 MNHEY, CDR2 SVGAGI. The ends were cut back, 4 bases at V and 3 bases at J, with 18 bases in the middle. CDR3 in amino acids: CASSSSRGGASNEKLFF. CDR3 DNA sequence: TGTGCCAGCAGTTCCTCGAGGGGGGGCGCGTCTAATGAAAAACTGTTTTTT.

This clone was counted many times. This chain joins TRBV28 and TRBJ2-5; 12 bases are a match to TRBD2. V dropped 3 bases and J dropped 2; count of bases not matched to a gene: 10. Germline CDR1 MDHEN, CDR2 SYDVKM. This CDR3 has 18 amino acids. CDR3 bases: TGTGCCAGCAGTTTTGGAACTAGCGGGGGGCCCAATCAAGAGACCCAGTACTTC. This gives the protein CASSFGTSGGPNQETQYF.

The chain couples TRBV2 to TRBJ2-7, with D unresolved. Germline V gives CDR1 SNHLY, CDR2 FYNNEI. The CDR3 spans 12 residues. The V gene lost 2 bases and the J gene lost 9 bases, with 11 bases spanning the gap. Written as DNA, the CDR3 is TGTGCCAGCAGTGAAAATAATGGCGCGCAGTACTTC. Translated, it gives CASSENNGAQYF.

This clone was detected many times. This chain's CDR3 is CSVVGWDYNEQFF. DNA of the CDR3: TGCAGCGTTGTAGGGTGGGACTACAATGAGCAGTTCTTC. The gene calls are TRBV29-1 and TRBJ2-1; unclear D gene. Trimming pared 4 bases from V and 3 bases from J, leaving 10 bases between. The CDR3 has 13 amino acids. Per the germline V gene, CDR1 is SQVTM and CDR2 is ANQGSEA.

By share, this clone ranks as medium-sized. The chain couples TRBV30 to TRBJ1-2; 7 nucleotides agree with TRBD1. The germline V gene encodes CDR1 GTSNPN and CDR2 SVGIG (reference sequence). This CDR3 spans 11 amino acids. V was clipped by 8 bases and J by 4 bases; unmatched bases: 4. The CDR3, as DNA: TGTGCCCGAGGACAGGTCTATGGCTACACCTTC. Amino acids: CARGQVYGYTF.

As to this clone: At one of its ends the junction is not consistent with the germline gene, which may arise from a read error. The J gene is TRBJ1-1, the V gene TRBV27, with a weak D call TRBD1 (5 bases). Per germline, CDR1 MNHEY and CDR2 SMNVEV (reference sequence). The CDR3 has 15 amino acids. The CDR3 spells CVSSTPTGPNTEAFF. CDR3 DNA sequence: TGTGTCAGCAGTACCCCCACAGGCCCGAACACTGAAGCTTTCTTT.

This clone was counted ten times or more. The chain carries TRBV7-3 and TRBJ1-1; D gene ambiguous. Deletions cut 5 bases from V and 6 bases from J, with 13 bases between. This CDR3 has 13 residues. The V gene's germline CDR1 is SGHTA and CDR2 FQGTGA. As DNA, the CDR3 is TGTGCCAGCAGCCCAACACCCGGCCCTGAAGCTTTCTTT. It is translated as CASSPTPGPEAFF.

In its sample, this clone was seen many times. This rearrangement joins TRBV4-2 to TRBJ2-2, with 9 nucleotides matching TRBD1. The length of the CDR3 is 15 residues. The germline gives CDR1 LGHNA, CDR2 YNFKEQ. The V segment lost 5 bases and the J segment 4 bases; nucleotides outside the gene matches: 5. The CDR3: CASSEQGATTGELFF. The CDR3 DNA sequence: TGTGCCAGCAGCGAACAGGGGGCAACCACCGGGGAGCTGTTTTTT.

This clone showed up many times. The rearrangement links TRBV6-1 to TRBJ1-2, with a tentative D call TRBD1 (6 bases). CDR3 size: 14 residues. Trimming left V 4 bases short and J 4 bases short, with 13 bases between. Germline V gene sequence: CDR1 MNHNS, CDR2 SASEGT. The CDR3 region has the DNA TGTGCCAGCAGTGCCGGGACACCCTCCTATGGCTACACCTTC. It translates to CASSAGTPSYGYTF.